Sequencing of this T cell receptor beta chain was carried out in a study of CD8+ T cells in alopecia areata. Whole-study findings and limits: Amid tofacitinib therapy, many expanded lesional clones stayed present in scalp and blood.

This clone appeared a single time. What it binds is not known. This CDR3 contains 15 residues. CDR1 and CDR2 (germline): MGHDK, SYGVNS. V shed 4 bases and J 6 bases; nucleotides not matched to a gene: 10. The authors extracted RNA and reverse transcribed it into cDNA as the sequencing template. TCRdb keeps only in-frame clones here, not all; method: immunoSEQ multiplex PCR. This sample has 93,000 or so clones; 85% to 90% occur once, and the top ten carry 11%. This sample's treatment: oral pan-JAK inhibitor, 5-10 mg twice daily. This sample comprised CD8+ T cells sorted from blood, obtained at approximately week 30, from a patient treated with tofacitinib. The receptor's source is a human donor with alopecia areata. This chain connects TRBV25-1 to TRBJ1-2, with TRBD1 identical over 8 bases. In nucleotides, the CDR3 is TGTGCCAGCAGTGGTGGACAGGGCTGGGAGGATGGCTACACCTTC. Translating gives CASSGGQGWEDGYTF.